This T cell receptor (beta chain) came from a study of post-analysis software for immune sequencing data. Each TCR beta cDNA library carried unique molecular identifiers. The T cell input of roughly 0.95 to 10 million gave a few hundred thousand cDNA molecules. MiXCR, applied by TCRdb to the PCR reads, yields one record per CDR3 protein. The sample carries about 380,000 distinct CDR3 sequences, about a third recorded once. General study findings and limits: There were five TRBV segments more frequent in patients than controls, and TRBV5-6, TRBV5-1 and TRBV20-1 were among them.

CDR3 size: 14 residues. A remark on this clonotype: The antigen is unknown.

This rearrangement joins TRBV12-3 or TRBV12-4 to TRBJ2-5; TRBD1 matches 10 bases. The J call is uncertain, as TRBJ2-7 better fits the DNA end. The sequence was collected from a girl under 18 with multiple sclerosis. The sample taken for sequencing was blood. For the CDR3, the DNA is TGTGCCAGCAGTCACCGGGACAGGGGTAGCGAGCAGTACTTC. It translates to CASSHRDRGSEQYF.